The sequence of this T cell receptor beta chain was determined in a study of blood T cell repertoires in COVID-19. In the study overall: From the United States, Italy and Spain came samples of acute and convalescent COVID-19. PBMCs, B-cell-depleted T cells, or T cells provided the cDNA or gDNA that made up the material.

In the original analysis: Nucleated cell counts were estimated from reference gene primer amplification. The assay was immunoSEQ multiplex PCR, and TCRdb's table has in-frame clones only and misses some. The V and J calls and the clone size are those of that table, but D and trimming were determined from the DNA. Of a few hundred thousand clones listed, approximately 90% are singletons. CDR3 size: 16 residues. V lost 1 base to trimming and J lost 2 bases; unmatched junction nucleotides: 2. Germline V gives CDR1 SGHRS, CDR2 YFSETQ. The sequence came from a man aged 25-45 years who had recovered from COVID-19. The sequenced sample consisted of peripheral blood. The chain uses TRBV5-1 and TRBJ2-1; 11 nucleotides match TRBD2. CDR3 sequence (DNA): TGCGCCAGCAGCTTGTATAGCGGGGGGGCCTACAATGAGCAGTTCTTC. Its translation is CASSLYSGGAYNEQFF.